The TCR beta chain under discussion was sequenced for a study of blood T cell repertoires in COVID-19. Overall study context: Whether acute or convalescent, the COVID-19 samples came from the United States, Italy and Spain. Nucleic acid was either cDNA or gDNA, and it came from T cells, B-cell-depleted T cells, or PBMCs.

In the authors' methods: Nucleated cell number was recorded as an estimate derived from reference gene primer amplification. Measured with immunoSEQ multiplex PCR; TCRdb has only the in-frame clones, and not every one. V and J calls and clone size come straight from that table; D and trimming were deduced from the DNA. This table has roughly 280,000 clones, 84% appearing once. The CDR3 runs 14 residues. Germline assignment: CDR1 SGHTA and CDR2 FQGNSA. The germline V and J ends were trimmed by 4 bases and 0 bases, with 9 bases remaining between them. The sequence derives from a man in his sixties with acute or convalescent COVID-19. The genes are TRBV7-2 and TRBJ1-1; tentatively, D is TRBD1 (5 bases). Sequencing was done on a sample of peripheral blood. The CDR3 DNA follows: TGTGCCAGCAGCTCCCTAGGGGTGAACACTGAAGCTTTCTTT. It codes for CASSSLGVNTEAFF.